These 15 T cell receptor beta chains were sequenced from one sample in a study of T cells expressing NK-cell markers. TCRdb re-called the 5' RACE reads, yielding one record per CDR3 amino acid sequence without DNA. The sample table includes about 460,000 distinct CDR3 sequences. The sequenced sample consisted of blood T cells: a sorted CD56 or NKG2C T cell subset, CD4+ or CD8+ T cells, or bulk PBMC T cells (not recorded which). The origin of the receptors is a woman aged 45-65 years in good health.

The chain has TRBV5-1 and TRBJ1-1. The CDR3 runs 14 residues. Germline loops: CDR1 SGHRS, CDR2 YFSETQ. This CDR3 reads CASRFSGADTEAFF.

The chain is built from TRBV15 and TRBJ2-1; the TRBD2 assignment by TCRdb is unverifiable without DNA. The CDR3 loop spans 15 amino acids. The germline V gene has CDR1 LNHNV and CDR2 YYDKDF (reference sequence). The CDR3 spells CATSRVLADYNEQFF.

V usage is TRBV20-1 and J usage is TRBJ1-2. The CDR3 is made up of 15 amino acids. Germline V gene lookup returns CDR1 DFQATT and CDR2 SNEGSKA (reference sequence). CDR3 residues: CSARDVEVETRGYTF.

The chain has TRBV7-9 and TRBJ1-1. Germline V CDR1 and CDR2: SEHNR, FQNEAQ (reference sequence). This CDR3 comprises 17 residues. The CDR3 here is CASSTNQAGLRNTEAFF.

The chain recombines TRBV5-1 with TRBJ2-7. The V gene's germline CDR1 is SGHRS and CDR2 YFSETQ. This CDR3 has 15 residues. The CDR3 is CASSLGGPGSYEQYF.

The genes are TRBV10-3 and TRBJ2-6. The CDR3 runs to 13 residues. Per germline, CDR1 ENHRY and CDR2 SYGVKD. The CDR3 sequence: CAVAGAGANVLTF.

The V gene is TRBV6-6, the J gene TRBJ1-2; TCRdb's D call, TRBD1, is unchecked because there is no DNA. Germline-derived CDR1 and CDR2 are MNHNY and SVGAGI (reference sequence). The CDR3 sequence is 16 residues long. The CDR3: CASSYSTGGGSYGYTF.

This sequence joins TRBV12-3 or TRBV12-4 and TRBJ2-7; TCRdb selects TRBD1, and the lack of DNA leaves this call unchecked. This CDR3 is built from 14 residues. CDR3 residues: CASSSTGVDYEQYF.

V usage is TRBV20-1 and J usage is TRBJ2-2; TCRdb picks TRBD1, but there is no DNA to check that call. CDR1 is DFQATT, CDR2 SNEGSKA, per germline (reference sequence). This CDR3 has 14 amino acids. The CDR3 sequence is CSAGRTVTTGELFF.

The chain joins TRBV28 to TRBJ2-7; there is no DNA to check the TCRdb D call of TRBD1. This CDR3 has 14 residues. Germline assignment: CDR1 MDHEN and CDR2 SYDVKM. The CDR3 here is CASSPGSLTWEQYF.

This chain connects TRBV29-1 to TRBJ1-2. From germline, CDR1 is SQVTM and CDR2 ANQGSEA. This CDR3 comprises 12 residues. CDR3 sequence: CSVEDGLVGYTF.

This chain joins TRBV7-9 and TRBJ2-7; TCRdb picks TRBD1, but there is no DNA to check that call. The germline CDR1 and CDR2 sequences are SEHNR and FQNEAQ (reference sequence). The CDR3 spans 14 residues. The CDR3 region is CASSLGTAGLEQYF.

This chain uses TRBV20-1 with TRBJ2-4; checking the TCRdb D call of TRBD2 is not possible without DNA. The germline V gene has CDR1 DFQATT and CDR2 SNEGSKA (reference sequence). The CDR3 sequence is 14 residues long. CDR3 loop: CSANLQAKKNIQYF.

The chain couples TRBV7-9 to TRBJ2-1; TCRdb returns TRBD2, unconfirmable since there is no DNA. In germline, CDR1 is SEHNR, CDR2 FQNEAQ (reference sequence). This CDR3 contains 19 residues. CDR3 in amino acids: CASSLGGLAGGKSYNEQFF. The full variable domain, completed using reference TRBV7-9 and TRBJ2-1, is DTGVSQNPRHKITKRGQNVTFRCDPISEHNRLYWYRQTLGQGPEFLTYFQNEAQLEKSRLLSDRFSAERPKGSFSTLEIQRTEQGDSAMYLCASSLGGLAGGKSYNEQFFGPGTRLTVL.

The chain joins TRBV15 to TRBJ1-5; TCRdb outputs TRBD1, but without DNA this stays unchecked. This CDR3 is built from 17 residues. Germline V gene lookup returns CDR1 LNHNV and CDR2 YYDKDF (reference sequence). CDR3 sequence reads: CATSIRTGKAGNQPQHF.